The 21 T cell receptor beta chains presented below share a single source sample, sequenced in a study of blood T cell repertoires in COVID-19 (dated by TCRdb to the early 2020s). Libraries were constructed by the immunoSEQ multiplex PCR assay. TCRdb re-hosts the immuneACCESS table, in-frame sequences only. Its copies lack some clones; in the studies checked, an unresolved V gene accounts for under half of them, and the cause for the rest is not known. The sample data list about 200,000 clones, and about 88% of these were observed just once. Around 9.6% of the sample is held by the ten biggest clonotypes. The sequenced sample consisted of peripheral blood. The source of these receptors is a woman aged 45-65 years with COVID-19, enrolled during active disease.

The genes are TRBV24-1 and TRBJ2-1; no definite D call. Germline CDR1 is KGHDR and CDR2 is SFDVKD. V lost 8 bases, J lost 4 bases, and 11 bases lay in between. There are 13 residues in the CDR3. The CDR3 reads CATNSPHYNEQFF. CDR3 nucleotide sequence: TGTGCCACCAATAGCCCTCATTACAATGAGCAGTTCTTC.

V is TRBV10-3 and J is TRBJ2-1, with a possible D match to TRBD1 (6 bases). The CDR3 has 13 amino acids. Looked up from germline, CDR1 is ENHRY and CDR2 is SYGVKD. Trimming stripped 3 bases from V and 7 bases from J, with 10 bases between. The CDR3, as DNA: TGTGCCATCAGTGATGGGGGCTATAATGAGCAGTTCTTC. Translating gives CAISDGGYNEQFF.

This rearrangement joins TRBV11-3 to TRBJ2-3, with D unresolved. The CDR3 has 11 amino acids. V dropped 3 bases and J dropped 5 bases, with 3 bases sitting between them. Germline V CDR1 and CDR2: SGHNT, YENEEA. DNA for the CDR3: TGTGCCAGCAGCTTCGGAGATACGCAGTATTTT. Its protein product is CASSFGDTQYF.

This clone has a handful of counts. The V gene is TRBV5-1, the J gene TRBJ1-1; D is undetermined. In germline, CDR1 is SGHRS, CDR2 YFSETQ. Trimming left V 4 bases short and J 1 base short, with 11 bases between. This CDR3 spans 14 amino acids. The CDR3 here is CASSVEPTNTEAFF. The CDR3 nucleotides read TGCGCCAGCAGCGTAGAACCTACGAACACTGAAGCTTTCTTT.

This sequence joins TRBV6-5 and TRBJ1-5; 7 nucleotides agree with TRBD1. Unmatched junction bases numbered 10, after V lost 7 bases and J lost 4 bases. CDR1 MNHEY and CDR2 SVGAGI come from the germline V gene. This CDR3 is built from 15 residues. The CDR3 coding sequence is TGTGCCAGCAAGGCAGGGGGGTTAGAAAATCAGCCCCAGCATTTT. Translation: CASKAGGLENQPQHF.

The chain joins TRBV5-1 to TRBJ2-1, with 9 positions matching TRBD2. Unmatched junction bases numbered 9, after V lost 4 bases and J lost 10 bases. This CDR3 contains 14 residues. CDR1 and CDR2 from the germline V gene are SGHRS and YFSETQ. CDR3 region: CASSPAGGHVEQFF. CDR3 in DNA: TGCGCCAGCAGCCCGGCGGGGGGGCACGTCGAGCAGTTCTTC.

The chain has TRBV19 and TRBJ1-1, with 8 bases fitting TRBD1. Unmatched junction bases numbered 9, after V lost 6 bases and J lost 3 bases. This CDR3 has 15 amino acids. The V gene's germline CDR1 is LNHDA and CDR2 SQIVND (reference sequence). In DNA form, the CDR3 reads TGTGCCAGTAGCCTTCAGGGGGCGGGGGACACTGAAGCTTTCTTT. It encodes CASSLQGAGDTEAFF.

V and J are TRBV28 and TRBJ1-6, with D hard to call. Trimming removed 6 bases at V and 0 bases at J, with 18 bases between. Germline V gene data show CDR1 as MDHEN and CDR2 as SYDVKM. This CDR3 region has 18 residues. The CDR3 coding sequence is TGTGCCAGCAGCCGACTCGTGAGGGCATACTCCTATAATTCACCCCTCCACTTT. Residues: CASSRLVRAYSYNSPLHF.

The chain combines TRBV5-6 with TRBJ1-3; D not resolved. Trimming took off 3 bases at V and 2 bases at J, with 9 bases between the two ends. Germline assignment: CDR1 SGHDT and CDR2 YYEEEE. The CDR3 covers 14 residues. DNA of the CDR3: TGTGCCAGCAGCTCCCCCCGGGCTGGAAACACCATATATTTT. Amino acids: CASSSPRAGNTIYF.

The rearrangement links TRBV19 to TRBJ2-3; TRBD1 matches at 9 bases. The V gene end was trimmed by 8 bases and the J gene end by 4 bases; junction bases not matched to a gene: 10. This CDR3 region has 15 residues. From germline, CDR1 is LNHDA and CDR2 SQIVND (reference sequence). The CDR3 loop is CASANRGRKADTQYF. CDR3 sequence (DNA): TGTGCCAGTGCCAACAGGGGGCGGAAGGCAGATACGCAGTATTTT.

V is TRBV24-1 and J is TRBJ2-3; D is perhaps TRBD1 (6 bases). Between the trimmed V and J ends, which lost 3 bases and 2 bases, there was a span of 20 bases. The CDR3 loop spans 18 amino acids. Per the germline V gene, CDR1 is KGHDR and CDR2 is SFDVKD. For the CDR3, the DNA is TGTGCCACCAGTGATCTCGAAGGAACAGGGCTCATCACAGATACGCAGTATTTT. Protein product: CATSDLEGTGLITDTQYF.

The CDR3 coding sequence is TGTGCCAGCAGTTTAGCAGCAGGTGGCTACACCTTC. Its translation: CASSLAAGGYTF. The V and J genes are TRBV12-3 or TRBV12-4 and TRBJ1-2; D not resolved. Deletions cut 0 bases from V and 7 bases from J, with 6 bases between. The CDR3 is 12 amino acids.

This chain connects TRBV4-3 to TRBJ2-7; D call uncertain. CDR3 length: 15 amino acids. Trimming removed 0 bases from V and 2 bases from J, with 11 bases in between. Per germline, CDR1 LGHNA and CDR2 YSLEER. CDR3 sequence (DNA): TGCGCCAGCAGCCAAGATCGGGTTTTCCCCTACGAGCAGTACTTC. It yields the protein CASSQDRVFPYEQYF.

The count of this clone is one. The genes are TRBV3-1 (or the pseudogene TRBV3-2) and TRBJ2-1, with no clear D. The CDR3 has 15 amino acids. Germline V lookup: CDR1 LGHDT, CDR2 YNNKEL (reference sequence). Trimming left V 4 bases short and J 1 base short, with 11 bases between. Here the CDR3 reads CASSLGSRSYNEQFF. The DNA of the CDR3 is TGTGCCAGCAGCCTCGGGTCCAGATCCTACAATGAGCAGTTCTTC.

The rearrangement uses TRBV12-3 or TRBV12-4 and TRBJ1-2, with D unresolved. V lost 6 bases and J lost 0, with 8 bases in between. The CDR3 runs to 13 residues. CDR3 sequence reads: CASSFVPNYGYTF. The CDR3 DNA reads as TGTGCCAGCAGCTTCGTCCCTAACTATGGCTACACCTTC.

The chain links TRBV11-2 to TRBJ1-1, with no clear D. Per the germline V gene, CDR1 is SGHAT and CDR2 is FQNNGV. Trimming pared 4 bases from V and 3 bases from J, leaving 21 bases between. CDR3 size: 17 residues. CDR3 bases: TGTGCCAGCAGCTCAACCTTCTCGGCGGGTAGGGACACTGAAGCTTTCTTT. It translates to CASSSTFSAGRDTEAFF.

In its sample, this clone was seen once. The CDR3 protein is CASTLRGGKLFF. The CDR3 coding sequence is TGTGCCAGCACGCTCCGGGGGGGAAAACTGTTTTTT. The V and J genes are TRBV28 and TRBJ1-4; a weak D match, TRBD1 (5 bases). V was shortened by 7 bases and J by 10 bases, with 13 bases between the two germline ends. Germline loops: CDR1 MDHEN, CDR2 SYDVKM. The CDR3 runs 12 residues.

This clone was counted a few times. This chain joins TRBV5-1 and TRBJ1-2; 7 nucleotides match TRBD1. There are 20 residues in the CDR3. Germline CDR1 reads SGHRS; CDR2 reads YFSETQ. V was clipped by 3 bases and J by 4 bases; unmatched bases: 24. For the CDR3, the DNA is TGCGCCAGCAGCTCCACATTCCGACGACTAGACAGGGCTAAGAGCTATGGCTACACCTTC. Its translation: CASSSTFRRLDRAKSYGYTF.

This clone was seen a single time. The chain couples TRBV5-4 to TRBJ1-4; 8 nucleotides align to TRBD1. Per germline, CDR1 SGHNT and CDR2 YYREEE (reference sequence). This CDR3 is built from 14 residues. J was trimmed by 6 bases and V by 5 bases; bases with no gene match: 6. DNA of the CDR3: TGTGCCAGCAGTCAGGGGGCAGACGATGAAAAACTGTTTTTT. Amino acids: CASSQGADDEKLFF.

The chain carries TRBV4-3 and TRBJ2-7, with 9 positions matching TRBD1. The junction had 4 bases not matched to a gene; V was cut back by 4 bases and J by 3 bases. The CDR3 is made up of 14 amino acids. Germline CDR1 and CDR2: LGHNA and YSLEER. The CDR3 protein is CASSRWTGDYEQYF. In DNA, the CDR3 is TGCGCCAGCAGCCGTTGGACAGGGGACTACGAGCAGTACTTC.

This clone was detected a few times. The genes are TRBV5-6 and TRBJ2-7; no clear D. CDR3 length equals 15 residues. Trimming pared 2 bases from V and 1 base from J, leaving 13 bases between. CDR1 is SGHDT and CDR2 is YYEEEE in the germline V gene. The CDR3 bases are TGTGCCAGCAGCTTAGGCAGGATATTTTCCTACGAGCAGTACTTC. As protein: CASSLGRIFSYEQYF.